These 26 T cell receptor beta chains were sequenced from one sample in a study of response to subunit inactivated influenza vaccine. TCRdb itself ran the RT-PCR reads through MiXCR, one entry per CDR3 protein. The sample has about 580,000 distinct CDR3 sequences, 11% to 15% seen once. The material was PBMCs from blood, obtained less than 13 days after vaccination. These receptors came from a man aged 50 to 60 who received an inactivated influenza vaccine.

At least ten counts were recorded for this clonotype. This chain uses TRBV5-1 with TRBJ2-1; TRBD2 matches 8 bases. From germline, CDR1 is SGHRS and CDR2 YFSETQ. The ends lost 4 bases at V and 2 bases at J; junction bases unmatched: 8. This CDR3 has 16 residues. The CDR3 DNA sequence: TGCGCCAGCAGCGTGGGGGCGGGAGGCCCCTACAATGAGCAGTTCTTC. It encodes CASSVGAGGPYNEQFF.

V gene TRBV29-1 combines with J gene TRBJ1-5, with D uncertain. Trimming pared 4 bases from V and 7 bases from J, leaving 14 bases between. Germline V CDR1 and CDR2: SQVTM, ANQGSEA. The CDR3 totals 13 residues. As DNA, the CDR3 is TGCAGCGTTGCGGAGGCAGCCGGGCAGCCCCAGCATTTT. As protein: CSVAEAAGQPQHF.

This clonotype was observed a handful of times. The genes are TRBV19 and TRBJ2-7, with 10 positions matching TRBD1. Germline loops: CDR1 LNHDA, CDR2 SQIVND (reference sequence). The CDR3 loop spans 17 amino acids. V dropped 5 bases and J dropped 5; count of bases not matched to a gene: 15. CDR3 DNA: TGTGCCAGTAGTCCCGCCGGGACAGGGGATTCCGGGAACGAGCAGTACTTC. Amino acids: CASSPAGTGDSGNEQYF. Filled out from reference TRBV19 and TRBJ2-7, the complete variable domain reads DGGITQSPKYLFRKEGQNVTLSCEQNLNHDAMYWYRQDPGQGLRLIYYSQIVNDFQKGDIAEGYSVSREKKESFPLTVTSAQKNPTAFYLCASSPAGTGDSGNEQYFGPGTRLTVT.

This clonotype was seen a handful of times. This chain connects TRBV29-1 to TRBJ1-1; 7 bases are a match to TRBD1. The germline V gene encodes CDR1 SQVTM and CDR2 ANQGSEA. The CDR3 is made up of 12 amino acids. V shed 7 bases and J 1 base; nucleotides not matched to a gene: 3. CDR3 protein: CSGGQSNTEAFF. CDR3 bases: TGCAGCGGGGGACAGTCGAACACTGAAGCTTTCTTT.

This clonotype has more than one count but fewer than ten. V is TRBV7-9 and J is TRBJ2-3; TRBD1 matches 7 bases. This CDR3 comprises 13 residues. Trimming at V came to 5 bases and at J to 3 bases, leaving 2 bases not matched to a gene. Per germline, CDR1 SEHNR and CDR2 FQNEAQ (reference sequence). This CDR3 is CASSQTGTDTQYF. For the CDR3, the DNA is TGTGCCAGCAGCCAGACAGGGACAGATACGCAGTATTTT. Using reference TRBV7-9 and TRBJ2-3 for the parts outside the CDR3, the full variable domain is DTGVSQNPRHKITKRGQNVTFRCDPISEHNRLYWYRQTLGQGPEFLTYFQNEAQLEKSRLLSDRFSAERPKGSFSTLEIQRTEQGDSAMYLCASSQTGTDTQYFGPGTRLTVL.

This clonotype showed up just a few times. This chain uses TRBV24-1 with TRBJ2-5; 10 bases are shared with TRBD1. Germline trimming cut 3 bases from V and 3 bases from J; bases unmatched to any gene: 0. The germline V gene encodes CDR1 KGHDR and CDR2 SFDVKD. The CDR3 extends over 14 amino acids. The CDR3 DNA is TGTGCCACCAGTGATGGGACAGGGGAAGAGACCCAGTACTTC. Its protein product is CATSDGTGEETQYF.

This clonotype appeared many times. The rearrangement links TRBV12-3 or TRBV12-4 to TRBJ1-5, with D perhaps matching TRBD1 (6 bases). The CDR3 is made up of 14 amino acids. V lost 5 bases, J lost 1 base, and 9 bases lay in between. The CDR3 coding sequence is TGTGCCAGCAGTGGCGGACAGAGCAATCAGCCCCAGCATTTT. Amino acid sequence: CASSGGQSNQPQHF.

This chain joins TRBV12-3 or TRBV12-4 and TRBJ2-4, with D maybe TRBD1 (6 bases). The CDR3 is made up of 13 amino acids. Trimming took off 0 bases at V and 6 bases at J, with 6 bases between the two ends. CDR3 in DNA: TGTGCCAGCAGTTTAGCGGACAGAAACATTCAGTACTTC. It is translated as CASSLADRNIQYF.

This clonotype has ten or more counts. The CDR3 loop is CASSQGTPQETQYF. CDR3 bases: TGCGCCAGCAGCCAAGGGACCCCACAAGAGACCCAGTACTTC. The chain combines TRBV4-1 with TRBJ2-5; D is ambiguous. The CDR3 totals 14 residues. The germline V gene encodes CDR1 MGHRA and CDR2 YSYEKL. The V gene lost 1 base and the J gene lost 2 bases, with 8 bases spanning the gap.

This clonotype was observed at least ten times. This chain connects TRBV7-2 to TRBJ1-2; 7 positions agree with TRBD1. CDR1 SGHTA and CDR2 FQGNSA come from the germline V gene. V was pared by 5 bases and J by 4 bases, with 7 bases of the junction left unmatched. CDR3 length: 14 amino acids. CDR3 sequence reads: CASSAQGQGYGYTF. CDR3 in DNA: TGTGCCAGCAGCGCACAGGGGCAAGGCTATGGCTACACCTTC.

CDR3 sequence: CARPPGGLRNNSPLHF. In nucleotides, the CDR3 is TGCGCCAGGCCCCCCGGGGGACTGAGAAATAATTCACCCCTCCACTTT. The V call is TRBV5-1, the J call TRBJ1-6, with TRBD1 as a possible D gene (5 bases). The germline gives CDR1 SGHRS, CDR2 YFSETQ. Trimming pared 8 bases from V and 5 bases from J, leaving 20 bases between. The CDR3 is 16 residues long. Variable domain in full (rest from reference TRBV5-1 and TRBJ1-6): KAGVTQTPRYLIKTRGQQVTLSCSPISGHRSVSWYQQTPGQGLQFLFEYFSETQRNKGNFPGRFSGRQFSNSRSEMNVSTLELGDSALYLCARPPGGLRNNSPLHFGNGTRLTVT.

This clonotype showed up just a few times. The V and J genes are TRBV5-1 and TRBJ1-6; D possibly corresponds to TRBD1 (5 bases). Germline values: CDR1 SGHRS, CDR2 YFSETQ. Deletions cut 5 bases from V and 10 bases from J, with 16 bases between. The CDR3 covers 14 residues. This chain's CDR3 is CASRRDPPTSPLHF. In nucleotides, the CDR3 is TGCGCCAGCAGGCGGGACCCTCCGACCTCACCCCTCCACTTT. The full variable domain, with the rest looked up from reference TRBV5-1 and TRBJ1-6, is KAGVTQTPRYLIKTRGQQVTLSCSPISGHRSVSWYQQTPGQGLQFLFEYFSETQRNKGNFPGRFSGRQFSNSRSEMNVSTLELGDSALYLCASRRDPPTSPLHFGNGTRLTVT.

This clonotype was observed a few times. The CDR3, as DNA: TGTGCCAGCAGTATCAGGGGCGGAGCGACCTACGAGCAGTACTTC. Translated: CASSIRGGATYEQYF. The gene calls are TRBV12-3 or TRBV12-4 and TRBJ2-7; maybe TRBD1 (6 bases). The ends were cut back, 5 bases at V and 2 bases at J, with 16 bases in the middle. CDR3 length: 15 amino acids.

This clonotype was found a few times. The chain's CDR3 is CSVTSLVGSGNEQFF. CDR3 nucleotides: TGCAGTGTCACCTCCCTGGTGGGGTCCGGAAATGAGCAGTTCTTC. V gene TRBV20-1 combines with J gene TRBJ2-1; no reliable D call. Germline-derived CDR1 and CDR2 are DFQATT and SNEGSKA (reference sequence). CDR3 size: 15 residues. V lost 7 bases and J 7 bases, leaving 23 bases between the germline ends.

The chain couples TRBV5-1 to TRBJ2-5; no clear D gene. V was pared by 0 bases and J by 4 bases, with 13 bases between. This CDR3 is 15 amino acids long. CDR1 and CDR2 from the germline V gene are SGHRS and YFSETQ. The CDR3 coding sequence is TGCGCCAGCAGCTTGGGCCAAGTCGGTCGAGAGACCCAGTACTTC. It encodes CASSLGQVGRETQYF.

This chain connects TRBV12-3 or TRBV12-4 to TRBJ1-4, with TRBD1 matching 7 bases. The CDR3 is 14 amino acids. V was clipped by 5 bases and J by 7 bases; unmatched bases: 7. The CDR3 is CASSTGRGREKLFF. Written as DNA, the CDR3 is TGTGCCAGCAGTACCGGGAGGGGGCGTGAAAAACTGTTTTTT.

The table lists this clonotype with a few counts. The V call is TRBV7-9, the J call TRBJ2-3, with 8 nucleotides matching TRBD2. The CDR3 is made up of 16 amino acids. The J segment lost 2 bases and the V segment lost 5 bases, leaving 9 bases of the junction unmatched. The V gene's germline CDR1 is SEHNR and CDR2 FQNEAQ (reference sequence). The CDR3 region is CASSLPGSGITDTQYF. CDR3 nucleotides: TGTGCCAGCAGCCTACCGGGTAGCGGGATCACAGATACGCAGTATTTT.

The chain joins TRBV3-1 to TRBJ2-1; 7 bases are a match to TRBD2. Germline trimming cut 1 base from V and 7 bases from J; bases unmatched to any gene: 13. This CDR3 contains 17 residues. CDR1 and CDR2 from the germline V gene are LGHDT and YNNKEL (reference sequence). The CDR3 region has the DNA TGTGCCAGCAGCCAAGGCCTAACCGGGAGGTTGGGAAATGAGCAGTTCTTC. This codes for CASSQGLTGRLGNEQFF.

The chain combines TRBV7-9 with TRBJ2-3; D gene unclear. This CDR3 has 16 amino acids. CDR1 SEHNR and CDR2 FQNEAQ come from the germline V gene (reference sequence). V was cut by 3 bases and J by 2 bases, with 15 bases left in between. CDR3 sequence reads: CASSFTQTVNTDTQYF. CDR3 sequence (DNA): TGTGCCAGCAGCTTTACGCAGACTGTGAACACAGATACGCAGTATTTT.

The chain carries TRBV7-9 and TRBJ1-5; the D gene is possibly TRBD1 (6 bases). Trimming removed 1 base from V and 2 bases from J, with 9 bases in between. The CDR3 covers 15 residues. Looked up from germline, CDR1 is SEHNR and CDR2 is FQNEAQ (reference sequence). The CDR3 DNA sequence: TGTGCCAGCAGCTTAGTGGGGGCGGGCAATCAGCCCCAGCATTTT. It codes for CASSLVGAGNQPQHF.

The chain employs TRBV4-3 and TRBJ2-5; D may be TRBD1 (7 bases). The CDR3 runs to 15 residues. V lost 0 bases and J lost 3, with 11 bases in between. Germline V gene data show CDR1 as LGHNA and CDR2 as YSLEER. The chain's CDR3 is CASSQDARGEETQYF. The CDR3 nucleotides are TGCGCCAGCAGCCAAGATGCCAGGGGGGAAGAGACCCAGTACTTC.

This clonotype occurred many times. V and J are TRBV27 and TRBJ1-5; D not resolved. The CDR3 sequence is 14 residues long. The V gene's germline CDR1 is MNHEY and CDR2 SMNVEV (reference sequence). Trimming shortened V by 6 bases and J by 2 bases, and 11 bases separated the two germline ends. The CDR3 DNA reads as TGTGCCAGCAGCCAACAATCAGGCAATCAGCCCCAGCATTTT. This encodes CASSQQSGNQPQHF.

The chain has TRBV6-2 or TRBV6-3 and TRBJ1-6; D unresolved. This CDR3 spans 15 amino acids. V lost 6 bases to trimming and J lost 9 bases, with 18 bases between them. The germline gives CDR1 MNHEY, CDR2 SVGEGT. In DNA, the CDR3 is TGTGCCAGCAGCCGACTAAGAAGGGCCGGTTCACCCCTCCACTTT. Protein sequence: CASSRLRRAGSPLHF.

This clonotype has more than one count but fewer than ten. The V and J genes are TRBV11-2 and TRBJ2-5; D is unclear. The V end was cut by 3 bases, the J end by 5 bases, with 19 bases between. Germline assignment: CDR1 SGHAT and CDR2 FQNNGV. The CDR3 contains 16 residues. In DNA form, the CDR3 reads TGTGCCAGCAGCTTTTCATACTCAAACCGCCGGGAGACCCAGTACTTC. It translates to CASSFSYSNRRETQYF.

This clonotype showed up just a few times. V gene TRBV9 combines with J gene TRBJ2-7; possible D gene TRBD2, 6 bases. V dropped 3 bases and J dropped 6 bases, with 13 bases sitting between them. The CDR3 runs to 13 residues. Germline V gene data show CDR1 as SGDLS and CDR2 as YYNGEE. The CDR3 DNA reads as TGTGCCAGCAGCGAGGGACTTGAGGGCGAGCAGTACTTC. It encodes CASSEGLEGEQYF.

This clonotype has more than one count but fewer than ten. V and J are TRBV12-3 or TRBV12-4 and TRBJ2-5; a weak D match, TRBD1 (5 bases). Trimming shortened V by 3 bases and J by 5 bases, and 10 bases separated the two germline ends. The length of the CDR3 is 13 residues. The CDR3 sequence is CASSFGQWETQYF. The CDR3 bases are TGTGCCAGCAGTTTTGGACAATGGGAGACCCAGTACTTC.